Following are 12 T cell receptor beta chains from one sample sequenced in a study of cytomegalovirus exposure and HLA in healthy donors. Sequenced by immunoSEQ multiplex PCR; TCRdb stores in-frame clones only, minus some. In the table there are some 140,000 clones, less than 90% of which are singletons. Specimen: PBMCs. The receptors stem from a young man in good health and CMV-seropositive.

This chain connects TRBV6-6 to TRBJ2-3; TRBD1 matches 7 bases. The CDR3 is 14 residues long. The germline V gene has CDR1 MNHNY and CDR2 SVGAGI (reference sequence). V lost 6 bases and J lost 0; bases outside the gene matches: 3. As DNA, the CDR3 is TGTGCCAGCAGATGGGACAGCAGCACAGATACGCAGTATTTT. This sequence encodes CASRWDSSTDTQYF.

J is TRBJ2-5 and V is TRBV14; perhaps TRBD1 as D (7 bases). The CDR3 extends over 16 amino acids. Between the trimmed V and J ends, which lost 4 bases and 4 bases, there was a span of 19 bases. Germline CDR1 is SGHDN and CDR2 is FVKESK. The CDR3: CASSPRGNRGGETQYF. For the CDR3, the DNA is TGTGCCAGCAGCCCACGAGGCAACAGGGGAGGAGAGACCCAGTACTTC.

This clone was seen only a few times. V usage is TRBV4-2 and J usage is TRBJ2-1, with 15 nucleotides matching TRBD2. The germline V gene encodes CDR1 LGHNA and CDR2 YNFKEQ. V was clipped by 6 bases and J by 7 bases; unmatched bases: 10. This CDR3 has 17 residues. The chain's CDR3 is CASRLGLAGGPGNEQFF. CDR3 DNA: TGTGCCAGCAGACTCGGACTAGCGGGGGGGCCGGGGAATGAGCAGTTCTTC.

This sequence joins TRBV2 and TRBJ2-2; D is unresolved. Per germline, CDR1 SNHLY and CDR2 FYNNEI. There are 14 residues in the CDR3. V lost 6 bases and J 1 base, leaving 9 bases between the germline ends. The CDR3 DNA reads TGTGCCAGCAGCTCTCTTTGGAACACCGGGGAGCTGTTTTTT. Translating gives CASSSLWNTGELFF.

The chain couples TRBV2 to TRBJ2-5, with 10 bases identical to TRBD2. CDR1 SNHLY and CDR2 FYNNEI come from the germline V gene. The CDR3 runs to 16 residues. V shed 1 base, J shed 1 base, and the junction held 3 bases outside the gene matches. CDR3 nucleotides: TGTGCCAGCAGTGAAGGACTAGCGGGCCCCCAAGAGACCCAGTACTTC. This gives the protein CASSEGLAGPQETQYF.

The chain couples TRBV4-1 to TRBJ2-7, with 10 nucleotides matching TRBD2. The CDR3 is 14 amino acids. The germline V gene has CDR1 MGHRA and CDR2 YSYEKL. Trimming took 5 bases from V and 7 from J; bases not matched to a gene: 8. The CDR3 is CASSYGAGGGEQYF. The CDR3 bases are TGCGCCAGCAGCTATGGAGCGGGAGGGGGAGAGCAGTACTTC.

V is TRBV6-5 and J is TRBJ2-7; D gene unclear. The CDR3 totals 12 residues. Looked up from germline, CDR1 is MNHEY and CDR2 is SVGAGI. V lost 3 bases and J 5 bases, leaving 8 bases between the germline ends. CDR3 coding DNA: TGTGCCAGCAGTTATACCAGAAACGAGCAGTACTTC. Amino acid sequence: CASSYTRNEQYF.

CDR3 nucleotide sequence: TGTGCCAGCAGCTTGGGGCAGGATCAGCCCCAGCATTTT. It translates to CASSLGQDQPQHF. This sequence joins TRBV5-4 and TRBJ1-5; unclear D gene. The CDR3 totals 13 residues. Trimming took off 0 bases at V and 5 bases at J, with 6 bases between the two ends. Germline CDR1 is SGHNT and CDR2 is YYREEE (reference sequence).

Only one count was recorded for this clone. This sequence joins TRBV7-8 and TRBJ2-1; D is possibly TRBD1 (7 bases). The germline CDR1 and CDR2 sequences are SGHVS and FQNEAQ. V gave up 7 bases and J gave up 5 bases, with 15 bases separating them. The CDR3 covers 14 residues. The CDR3 DNA is TGTGCCAGCACCCAGGGGGGACAACACAATGAGCAGTTCTTC. Protein sequence: CASTQGGQHNEQFF.

The rearrangement joins TRBV2 to TRBJ2-2; 7 nucleotides line up with TRBD2. V lost 5 bases to trimming and J lost 1 base; unmatched junction nucleotides: 4. Germline V lookup: CDR1 SNHLY, CDR2 FYNNEI. This CDR3 is 15 amino acids long. The CDR3 region is CASSPSGGNTGELFF. For the CDR3, the DNA is TGTGCCAGCAGTCCTAGCGGCGGGAACACCGGGGAGCTGTTTTTT.

The CDR3 DNA sequence: TGCGCCAGCAGCCAAGTGAACAGTCAAGAGACCCAGTACTTC. Encoded protein: CASSQVNSQETQYF. V usage is TRBV4-1 and J usage is TRBJ2-5, with no clear D. The V gene's germline CDR1 is MGHRA and CDR2 YSYEKL. Trimming stripped 1 base from V and 2 bases from J, with 8 bases between. CDR3 length: 14 residues.

V is TRBV5-5 and J is TRBJ1-2, with 12 positions matching TRBD1. Germline V gene data show CDR1 as SGHKS and CDR2 as YYEKEE (reference sequence). CDR3 length: 15 residues. V trimming: 5 bases; J trimming: 5 bases; junction bases outside the gene matches: 7. The CDR3 sequence: CASRLMGQGAYGYTF. In DNA, the CDR3 is TGTGCCAGCAGACTTATGGGACAGGGGGCTTATGGCTACACCTTC.